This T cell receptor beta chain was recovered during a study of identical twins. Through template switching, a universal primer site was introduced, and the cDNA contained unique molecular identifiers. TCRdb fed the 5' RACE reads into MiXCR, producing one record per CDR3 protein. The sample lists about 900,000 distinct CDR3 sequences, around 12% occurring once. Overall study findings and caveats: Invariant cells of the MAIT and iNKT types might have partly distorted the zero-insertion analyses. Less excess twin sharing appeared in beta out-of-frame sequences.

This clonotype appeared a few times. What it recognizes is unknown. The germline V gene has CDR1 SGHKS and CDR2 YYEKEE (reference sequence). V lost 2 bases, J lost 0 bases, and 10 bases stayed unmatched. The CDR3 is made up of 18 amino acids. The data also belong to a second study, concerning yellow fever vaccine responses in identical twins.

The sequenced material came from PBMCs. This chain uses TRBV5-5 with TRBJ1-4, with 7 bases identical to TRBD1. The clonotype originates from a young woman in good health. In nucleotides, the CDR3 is TGTGCCAGCAGCTTTGGCGGGACAGCTATTGCAACTAATGAAAAACTGTTTTTT. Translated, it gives CASSFGGTAIATNEKLFF.